This T cell receptor (beta chain) was retrieved from a study of blood T cell repertoires in COVID-19. On the study more broadly: Sources were T cells, B-cell-depleted T cells, or PBMCs; the material itself was cDNA or gDNA.

The germline gives CDR1 SGHVS, CDR2 FNYEAQ. The CDR3 runs 19 residues. Trimming took off 4 bases at V and 1 base at J, with 25 bases between the two ends. In the authors' workflow: Estimation of nucleated cell counts relied on the amplification of reference gene primers. The method was immunoSEQ multiplex PCR; TCRdb's version includes in-frame clones alone and lacks a portion of them. That table is the source of V, J and clone size, and D and trimming were worked out from the DNA. The top ten clones hold 15% to 17% of a sample with 250,000 to 350,000 clones, roughly 80% of them seen once. Seattle patients were enrolled during active infection and followed longitudinally.

V gene TRBV7-6 combines with J gene TRBJ1-1, with D possibly TRBD1 on 5 matching bases. The material sequenced was peripheral blood. The source of this sequence is a person aged 70 to 79 with COVID-19, enrolled during active disease. In nucleotides, the CDR3 is TGTGCCAGCAGCTCCTCAGGTGGCAGGGAAGGGTTGGGGAACACTGAAGCTTTCTTT. Translating gives CASSSSGGREGLGNTEAFF. Variable domain in full (rest from reference TRBV7-6 and TRBJ1-1): GAGVSQSPRYKVTKRGQDVALRCDPISGHVSLYWYRQALGQGPEFLTYFNYEAQQDKSGLPNDRFSAERPEGSISTLTIQRTEQRDSAMYRCASSSSGGREGLGNTEAFFGQGTRLTVV.